This T cell receptor (beta chain) was sequenced in a study of blood T cell repertoires in COVID-19. In the study overall: Material from acute and convalescent COVID-19 was sourced from the United States, Italy and Spain. T cells, B-cell-depleted T cells, or PBMCs provided the cDNA or gDNA that served as material.

Only one count was recorded for this clone. Enrolled through a virtual design, the participants were between 18 and 89 years of age and came from about two dozen US areas. CDR1 and CDR2 (germline): MNHEY, SVGAGI. The CDR3 totals 15 residues. Unmatched junction bases numbered 1, after V lost 2 bases and J lost 6 bases. Original methodology: Estimation of nucleated cell counts relied on the amplification of reference gene primers. Some clones are missing from TCRdb's copy, which holds only in-frame ones; the method was immunoSEQ multiplex PCR. V and J calls and clone size are those listed in that table; D and trimming were worked out from the DNA. This sample has about 220,000 clones, with around 85% found just once.

This chain uses TRBV6-5 with TRBJ1-4; the match to TRBD1 covers 12 bases. The receptor comes from a woman in her 40s with acute COVID-19. Specimen: PBMCs or T cells enriched from blood (not recorded which). The CDR3 region is CASSYGTGGYEKLFF. Written as DNA, the CDR3 is TGTGCCAGCAGTTACGGGACAGGGGGCTATGAAAAACTGTTTTTT.